This T cell receptor (beta chain) was documented in a study of T cells in tumors after PD-1 blockade. This CDR3 has 20 residues. The V and J ends lost 6 bases and 0 bases, in that order; junction bases with no gene match: 20. In germline, CDR1 is SGHTS, CDR2 YDEGEE. Some clones are missing from TCRdb's copy, which holds only in-frame ones; the method was immunoSEQ multiplex PCR. The table includes hundreds of clones, about 75% detected once. This clonotype was sampled from a human donor with basal cell carcinoma. Sequenced material: tumor tissue, taken after anti-PD-1 treatment. V is TRBV5-8 and J is TRBJ2-1; 8 bases fit TRBD2. CDR3 DNA sequence: TGTGCCAGCATCCAATCCGGGGGGGCCCTACGACACAGCTCCTACAATGAGCAGTTCTTC. As protein: CASIQSGGALRHSSYNEQFF.